The next 3 T cell receptor beta chains were all read from a single sample in a study of T cell responses to AZD1222 COVID-19 vaccine. Clones were read by immunoSEQ multiplex PCR, and TCRdb kept only the in-frame ones, dropping some. The repertoire consists of about 160,000 clones, with around nine tenths occurring once and the leading ten covering roughly 4%. The sample was peripheral blood, taken 28 days after the second AZD1222 dose. These receptors all come from an adult who received the AZD1222 COVID-19 vaccine.

The rearrangement joins TRBV29-1 to TRBJ1-2, with 11 nucleotides matching TRBD1. Germline assignment: CDR1 SQVTM and CDR2 ANQGSEA. V trimming: 6 bases; J trimming: 9 bases; junction bases outside the gene matches: 9. This CDR3 has 13 residues. The CDR3 protein is CSVARRDRGSYTF. For the CDR3, the DNA is TGCAGCGTCGCGAGACGGGACAGGGGGAGCTACACCTTC.

V and J are TRBV7-9 and TRBJ2-1, with D possibly being TRBD2 (5 bases). Germline V gene sequence: CDR1 SEHNR, CDR2 FQNEAQ (reference sequence). CDR3 length: 15 amino acids. The V end was cut by 5 bases, the J end by 4 bases, with 15 bases between. DNA of the CDR3: TGTGCCAGCAGCCTGGGAGTACCCTTATACAATGAGCAGTTCTTC. This encodes CASSLGVPLYNEQFF.

In this sample, this clone turned up once. This chain uses TRBV5-1 with TRBJ2-1; 9 bases map to TRBD2. The CDR3 is made up of 15 amino acids. The V gene end was trimmed by 6 bases and the J gene end by 0 bases; junction bases not matched to a gene: 4. Germline values: CDR1 SGHRS, CDR2 YFSETQ. The CDR3: CASKISGSSYNEQFF. The CDR3, as DNA: TGCGCCAGCAAAATTAGCGGGAGCTCCTACAATGAGCAGTTCTTC.